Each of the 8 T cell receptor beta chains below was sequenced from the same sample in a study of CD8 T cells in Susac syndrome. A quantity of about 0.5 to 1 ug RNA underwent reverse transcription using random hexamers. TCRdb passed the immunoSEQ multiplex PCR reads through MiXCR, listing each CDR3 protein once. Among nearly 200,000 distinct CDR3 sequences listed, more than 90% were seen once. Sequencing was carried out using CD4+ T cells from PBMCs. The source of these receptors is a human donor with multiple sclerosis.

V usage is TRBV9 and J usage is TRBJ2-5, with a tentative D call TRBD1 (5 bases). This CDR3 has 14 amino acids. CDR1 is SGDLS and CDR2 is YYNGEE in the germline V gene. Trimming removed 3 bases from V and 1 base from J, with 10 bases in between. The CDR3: CASSAGQLQETQYF. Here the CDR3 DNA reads TGTGCCAGCAGCGCAGGACAACTCCAAGAGACCCAGTACTTC.

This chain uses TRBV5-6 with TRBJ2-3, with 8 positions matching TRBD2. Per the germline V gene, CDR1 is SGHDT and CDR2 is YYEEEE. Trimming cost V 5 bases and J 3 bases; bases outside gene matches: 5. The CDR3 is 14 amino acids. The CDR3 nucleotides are TGTGCCAGCAGGGTGGGACTAGTAACAGATACGCAGTATTTT. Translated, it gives CASRVGLVTDTQYF.

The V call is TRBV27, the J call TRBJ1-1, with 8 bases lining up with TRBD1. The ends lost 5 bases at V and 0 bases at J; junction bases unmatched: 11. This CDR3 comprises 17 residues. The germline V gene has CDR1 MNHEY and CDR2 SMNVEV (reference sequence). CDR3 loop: CASSQDRDGLVNTEAFF. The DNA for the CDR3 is TGTGCCAGCAGTCAGGACAGGGACGGATTGGTGAACACTGAAGCTTTCTTT.

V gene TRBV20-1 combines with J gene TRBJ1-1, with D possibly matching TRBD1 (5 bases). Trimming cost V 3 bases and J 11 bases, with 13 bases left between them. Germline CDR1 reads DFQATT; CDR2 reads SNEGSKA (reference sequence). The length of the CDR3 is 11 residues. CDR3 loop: CSASQGPAAFF. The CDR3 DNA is TGCAGTGCTAGTCAGGGACCGGCGGCTTTCTTT.

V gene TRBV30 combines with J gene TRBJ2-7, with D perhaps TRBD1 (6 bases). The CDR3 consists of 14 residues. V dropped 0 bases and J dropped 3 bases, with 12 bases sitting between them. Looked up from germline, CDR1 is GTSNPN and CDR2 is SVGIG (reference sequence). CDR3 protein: CAWSVWTDVYEQYF. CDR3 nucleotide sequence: TGTGCCTGGAGTGTATGGACAGATGTCTACGAGCAGTACTTC. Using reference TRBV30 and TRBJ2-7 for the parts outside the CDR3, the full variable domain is SQTIHQWPATLVQPVGSPLSLECTVEGTSNPNLYWYRQAAGRGLQLLFYSVGIGQISSEVPQNLSASRPQDRQFILSSKKLLLSDSGFYLCAWSVWTDVYEQYFGPGTRLTVT.

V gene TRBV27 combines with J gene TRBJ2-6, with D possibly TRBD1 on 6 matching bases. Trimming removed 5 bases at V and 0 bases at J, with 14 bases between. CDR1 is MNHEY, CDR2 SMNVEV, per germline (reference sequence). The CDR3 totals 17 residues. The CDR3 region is CASSRTQGISGANVLTF. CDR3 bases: TGTGCCAGCAGTCGAACCCAGGGGATCTCTGGGGCCAACGTCCTGACTTTC. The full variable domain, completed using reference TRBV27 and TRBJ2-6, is EAQVTQNPRYLITVTGKKLTVTCSQNMNHEYMSWYRQDPGLGLRQIYYSMNVEVTDKGDVPEGYKVSRKEKRNFPLILESPSPNQTSLYFCASSRTQGISGANVLTFGAGSRLTVL.

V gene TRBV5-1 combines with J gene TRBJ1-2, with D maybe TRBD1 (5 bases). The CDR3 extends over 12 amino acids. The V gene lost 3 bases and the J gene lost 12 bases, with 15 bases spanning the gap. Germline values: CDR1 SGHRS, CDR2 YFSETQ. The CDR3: CASSSVGGLDTF. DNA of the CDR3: TGCGCCAGCAGCTCGGTCGGGGGATTAGACACCTTC. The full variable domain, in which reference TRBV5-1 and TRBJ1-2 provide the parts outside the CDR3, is KAGVTQTPRYLIKTRGQQVTLSCSPISGHRSVSWYQQTPGQGLQFLFEYFSETQRNKGNFPGRFSGRQFSNSRSEMNVSTLELGDSALYLCASSSVGGLDTFGSGTRLTVV.

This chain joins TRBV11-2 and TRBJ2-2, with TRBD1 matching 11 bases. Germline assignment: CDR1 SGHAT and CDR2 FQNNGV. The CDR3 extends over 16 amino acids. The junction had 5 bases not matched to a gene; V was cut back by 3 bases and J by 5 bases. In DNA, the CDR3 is TGTGCCAGCAGCTTTGGGGACAGGGGGTATACCGGGGAGCTGTTTTTT. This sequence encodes CASSFGDRGYTGELFF.